This TCR beta chain appears in the sequencing data of a study of cytomegalovirus exposure and HLA in healthy donors. Both 60 Vbeta primers and 13 Jbeta primers went into the PCR. Using immunoSEQ multiplex PCR, the repertoire was profiled, and TCRdb retains in-frame clones only, with some absent. The sample has about 130,000 clones, more than 60% seen once. The donors (healthy individuals) were bone marrow donors. Whole-study findings and limits: A likely sequencing artifact accounted for one observed cluster of highly shared sequence variants. Accounts indicate the classifier identified cytomegalovirus status with strong specificity and sensitivity. A later analysis linked a missense variant in DCLRE1C to the trimming of TCR beta V and J genes.

The germline CDR1 and CDR2 sequences are GTSNPN and SVGIG (reference sequence). This CDR3 is built from 15 residues. V was pared by 5 bases and J by 3 bases, with 12 bases of the junction left unmatched. About this clone: What it binds is unknown.

This sequence joins TRBV30 and TRBJ2-7; TRBD1 aligns across 8 bases. The clonotype originates from a woman in her forties in good health and CMV-seropositive. Sequenced: PBMCs. CDR3: CAWGLLGQDGYEQYF. The CDR3 bases are TGTGCCTGGGGGCTTTTGGGACAGGACGGCTACGAGCAGTACTTC.